This T cell receptor (beta chain) was identified during a study of T cell responses to AZD1222 COVID-19 vaccine (dated by TCRdb to about 2021). Looking at the study overall: AZD1222 recipients with second doses at about 4 weeks or about 12 weeks were pooled, because spike-specific TCR depth and breadth did not differ between schedules. A total of 240 or so trial participants underwent TCR sequencing, of whom some 200 had received two doses of AZD1222 and 26 had received two doses of the MenACWY control vaccine. Trial participants were enrolled by age into 18-55, 56-69 and 70-plus year subgroups, with 148, 28 and 57 TCR-sequenced participants respectively. General study outcomes and caveats: In the small 56-69-year group, the increase in depth fell short of significance, most likely because of low power. Conclusions about previously exposed vaccinees are limited, since just a handful of AZD1222 recipients were seropositive for SARS-CoV-2 at baseline. Reportedly, almost half of the unique spike-specific TCRs recognized epitopes lying outside the regions that are mutated in the B.1.351 and B.1.1.7 variants. After two AZD1222 doses, both the breadth and the depth of spike-specific TCRs were significantly higher than at day 0 and than in MenACWY recipients. The vaccine-associated CD4 TCRs covered the entire spike protein, and the dominant responses fell in regions 160-218 and 743-854. Because no day 14 peak-response samples were available, the repertoires could be characterized only after the peak T cell response. Participants were mostly white British and included more females than males, and it was suggested by the authors that clonal diversity may have been underestimated.

The time point label, as the study defines it: baseline before first vaccination. The vaccinee samples were drawn from two UK trials, COV001 and COV002, one of which was a single-blind randomized controlled phase 2/3 trial testing AZD1222 (ChAdOx1 nCoV-19) in healthy adults. Trial participant PBMC samples were collected at day 0 and day 28 after the second dose for TCRbeta chain sequencing. Spanning cysteine to phenylalanine, the CDR3 consists of 17 amino acids. Left in the record is the CDR3 DNA by itself, 51 bases read in frame from the first base. The germline V gene encodes CDR1 LGHNA and CDR2 YNFKEQ. From V the trimming removes 3 bases and from J it removes 0 bases, while the gene matches leave 4 bases of the junction unaccounted for. Of note for this clone: Its antigen remains unidentified. Base quality data are lacking; no much larger clone is found one base away.

The CDR3 regions of human TCRbeta chains were subjected to immunosequencing. Under the source paper's analysis protocol: TCRs in the repertoires were matched against a reference library of SARS-CoV-2-specific TCRs that had been generated with the MIRA antigen-specificity platform. Breadth meant the fraction of unique TCRs that were SARS-CoV-2-associated, whereas depth meant the fraction of total T cells that were SARS-CoV-2-associated. Using the MIRA data, each spike-specific TCR was assigned both to the spike region to which the TCR was reactive and to a CD4 or CD8 class. Log10-transformed breadth and depth values were compared by one-way ANOVA with Sidak's multiple comparisons tests. The immuneACCESS repertoire file appears here via TCRdb, limited to in-frame rearrangements. These files lack a portion of the clones; in checked studies, under half of the deficit traces to unresolved V genes, and the cause of the others is not known. V, J and clone size are taken as reported in that table, and D and trimming were inferred from the DNA itself. For this sample the table gives roughly 70,000 clones, of which around 86% were detected only once. The top ten hold about 2.7% of the sample.

Sequencing was performed on peripheral blood, taken on day 0 of AZD1222 vaccination. This sequence was found in an adult in good health. This chain is built from TRBV4-2 and TRBJ2-1; 11 middle bases align to TRBD2. The bases are TGTGCCAGCAGCCAGGCCCTAGCGGGGGGCTCCTACAATGAGCAGTTCTTC. It codes for CASSQALAGGSYNEQFF.